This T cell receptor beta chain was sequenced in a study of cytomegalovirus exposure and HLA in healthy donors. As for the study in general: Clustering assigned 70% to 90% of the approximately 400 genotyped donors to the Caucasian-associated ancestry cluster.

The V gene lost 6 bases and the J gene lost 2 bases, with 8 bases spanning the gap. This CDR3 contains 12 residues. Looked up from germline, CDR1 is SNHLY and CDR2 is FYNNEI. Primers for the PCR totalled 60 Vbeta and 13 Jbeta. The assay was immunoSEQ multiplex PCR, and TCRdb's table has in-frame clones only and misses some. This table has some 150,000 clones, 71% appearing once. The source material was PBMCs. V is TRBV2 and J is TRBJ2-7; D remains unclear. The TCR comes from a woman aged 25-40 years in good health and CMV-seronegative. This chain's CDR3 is CASSTHPYEQYF. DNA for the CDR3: TGTGCCAGCAGCACACACCCCTACGAGCAGTACTTC. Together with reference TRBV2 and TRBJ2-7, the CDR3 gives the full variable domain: EPEVTQTPSHQVTQMGQEVILRCVPISNHLYFYWYRQILGQKVEFLVSFYNNEISEKSEIFDDQFSVERPDGSNFTLKIRSTKLEDSAMYFCASSTHPYEQYFGPGTRLTVT.